These T cell receptor beta chains were read from a single sample in a study of cytomegalovirus exposure and HLA in healthy donors. Sequenced by immunoSEQ multiplex PCR; TCRdb stores in-frame clones only, minus some. The repertoire consists of around 150,000 clones, with approximately 67% occurring once and the leading ten covering just under 4.5%. Sequencing input: PBMCs. Receptors were obtained from a woman aged 18-29 years in good health and CMV-seropositive. CDR3s include the opening cysteine and the closing phenylalanine or tryptophan. The D gene is left open where the match is weak. Rows may omit the clone size; those that give it use once, few, many or a size class.

abundance,d_gene,v_gene,j_gene,CDR3aa,CDR3nt
few,.,TRBV28,TRBJ2-7,CASRGHGSYEQYF,TGTGCCAGCAGAGGACACGGCTCCTACGAGCAGTACTTC
.,TRBD1,TRBV28,TRBJ2-3,CASKLRQGTQYF,TGTGCCAGCAAATTGCGACAGGGAACGCAGTATTTT
.,.,TRBV11-2,TRBJ2-6,CASRPPSEASGANVLTF,TGTGCCAGCAGGCCCCCCTCCGAGGCCTCTGGGGCCAACGTCCTGACTTTC
.,TRBD2,TRBV15,TRBJ2-5,CATSRDGGLVGETQYF,TGTGCCACCAGCAGAGATGGGGGACTAGTCGGTGAGACCCAGTACTTC
.,.,TRBV7-9,TRBJ2-1,CASSGQPTVNSYNEQFF,TGTGCCAGCAGCGGACAACCGACAGTAAACTCCTACAATGAGCAGTTCTTC
once,TRBD2,TRBV29-1,TRBJ2-7,CSVGLGGVYEQYF,TGCAGCGTTGGGTTGGGGGGGGTCTACGAGCAGTACTTC
.,TRBD1,TRBV6-1,TRBJ2-5,CADSRDRLQETQYF,TGTGCCGACTCGAGGGACAGACTTCAAGAGACCCAGTACTTC
.,.,TRBV28,TRBJ1-1,CASSWGPGIEAFF,TGTGCCAGCAGTTGGGGTCCCGGGATTGAAGCTTTCTTT
few,.,TRBV6-5,TRBJ1-1,CASSPDSYTEAFF,TGTGCCAGCAGCCCGGACAGCTACACTGAAGCTTTCTTT
.,.,TRBV5-1,TRBJ1-4,CASSFISQGGEKLFF,TGCGCCAGCAGCTTTATCTCACAGGGTGGAGAAAAACTGTTTTTT
once,.,TRBV10-3,TRBJ2-1,CAISEQGLNSEQFF,TGTGCCATCAGTGAGCAGGGACTTAACTCTGAGCAGTTCTTC
.,TRBD2,TRBV27,TRBJ2-1,CASSSWGVSTSAYNEQFF,TGTGCCAGCAGTTCCTGGGGGGTCTCGACTAGCGCGTACAATGAGCAGTTCTTC
.,TRBD1,TRBV19,TRBJ1-5,CASSIRQGTSNQPQHF,TGTGCCAGTAGTATCCGACAGGGGACAAGCAATCAGCCCCAGCATTTT
.,.,TRBV5-4,TRBJ1-6,CASSLGQEGSPLHF,TGTGCCAGCAGCTTGGGCCAGGAGGGTTCACCCCTCCACTTT
few,.,TRBV7-2,TRBJ2-1,CASSTTVGPSAEQFF,TGTGCCAGCAGCACGACGGTAGGACCTAGCGCTGAGCAGTTCTTC
.,TRBD1,TRBV5-1,TRBJ2-7,CASSVTGTGEYEQYF,TGCGCCAGCAGCGTAACCGGGACAGGGGAGTACGAGCAGTACTTC
.,TRBD2,TRBV4-1,TRBJ2-1,CASSHKTSERQFF,TGCGCCAGCAGCCATAAGACTAGCGAGAGGCAGTTCTTC
.,TRBD1,TRBV4-3,TRBJ1-2,CASSQVRTITGDGYTF,TGCGCCAGCAGCCAAGTCCGAACCATAACAGGGGATGGCTACACCTTC
.,TRBD1,TRBV27,TRBJ2-3,CASSLRQGTTDTQYF,TGTGCCAGCAGTCTCAGACAGGGGACGACAGATACGCAGTATTTT
few,TRBD1,TRBV13,TRBJ2-7,CASSSLTGPHYEQYF,TGTGCCAGCAGCTCGTTGACAGGGCCCCACTACGAGCAGTACTTC
.,TRBD2,TRBV19,TRBJ2-1,CASTPLAGAQYNEQFF,TGTGCCAGTACCCCTCTAGCGGGGGCTCAATACAATGAGCAGTTCTTC
.,TRBD1,TRBV27,TRBJ1-2,CASSFRSPGTVYGYTF,TGTGCCAGCAGTTTCCGCAGTCCCGGGACAGTCTATGGCTACACCTTC
.,TRBD2,TRBV7-3,TRBJ2-1,CASSLTSSGGRNEQFF,TGTGCCAGCAGCTTAACTTCGAGCGGGGGTCGGAATGAGCAGTTCTTC
.,TRBD1,TRBV7-2,TRBJ1-1,CASSPPTGVHTEAFF,TGTGCCAGCAGCCCCCCGACAGGGGTTCACACTGAAGCTTTCTTT
.,TRBD1,TRBV2,TRBJ1-1,CASSEPWDRVDTEAFF,TGTGCCAGCAGTGAGCCATGGGACAGGGTAGACACTGAAGCTTTCTTT
once,.,TRBV30,TRBJ2-1,CAWSVNRASYNEQFF,TGTGCCTGGAGTGTAAACCGAGCCTCCTACAATGAGCAGTTCTTC
few,.,TRBV5-4,TRBJ1-1,CASSRNTEAFF,TGTGCCAGCAGCCGTAACACTGAAGCTTTCTTT
.,.,TRBV2,TRBJ1-1,CASSEQIGATEAFF,TGTGCCAGCAGTGAACAAATAGGGGCCACTGAAGCTTTCTTT
.,TRBD1,TRBV6-1,TRBJ2-7,CASTTTGLLYEQYF,TGTGCCAGCACCACGACAGGGCTCCTCTACGAGCAGTACTTC
.,TRBD1,TRBV19,TRBJ2-2,CASSILQGALTGELFF,TGTGCCAGTAGTATCCTCCAGGGGGCGTTGACCGGGGAGCTGTTTTTT
once,.,TRBV9,TRBJ2-1,CASSTNNPNEQFF,TGTGCCAGCAGCACTAACAATCCCAATGAGCAGTTCTTC
.,TRBD1,TRBV6-6,TRBJ2-2,CASRKEGQGNTGELFF,TGTGCCAGCAGAAAAGAGGGACAGGGTAACACCGGGGAGCTGTTTTTT
.,.,TRBV30,TRBJ1-2,CAWSVAGDGYTF,TGTGCCTGGAGTGTAGCAGGGGATGGCTACACCTTC
.,TRBD2,TRBV7-8,TRBJ2-7,CASSSPSGEGYYEQYF,TGTGCCAGCAGCTCCCCGAGCGGGGAGGGATACTACGAGCAGTACTTC
few,TRBD1,TRBV6-6,TRBJ1-2,CASSYRTGENYGYTF,TGTGCCAGCAGTTACCGGACAGGGGAGAACTATGGCTACACCTTC
.,TRBD2,TRBV5-3,TRBJ2-2,CASLAGGLGDGELFF,TGTGCCTCCCTAGCGGGGGGCCTGGGGGACGGGGAGCTGTTTTTT
few,.,TRBV27,TRBJ2-7,CASSLSLTGGYEQYF,TGTGCCAGCAGTTTATCTCTTACCGGGGGCTACGAGCAGTACTTC
.,.,TRBV28,TRBJ2-7,CASSFPRGMIQYF,TGTGCCAGCAGTTTTCCCCGCGGAATGATTCAGTACTTC
few,.,TRBV18,TRBJ1-1,CASSPRLENTEAFF,TGTGCCAGCTCACCACGGCTAGAGAACACTGAAGCTTTCTTT
.,TRBD1,TRBV7-3,TRBJ2-5,CASSSQTGGETQYF,TGTGCCAGCAGCTCCCAGACAGGGGGAGAGACCCAGTACTTC
.,.,TRBV28,TRBJ1-2,CAAEEGGGAYGYTF,TGTGCCGCTGAGGAGGGCGGGGGAGCCTATGGCTACACCTTC
.,.,TRBV5-6,TRBJ1-3,CASSSIDRGNTIYF,TGTGCCAGCAGCTCCATCGACAGGGGAAACACCATATATTTT